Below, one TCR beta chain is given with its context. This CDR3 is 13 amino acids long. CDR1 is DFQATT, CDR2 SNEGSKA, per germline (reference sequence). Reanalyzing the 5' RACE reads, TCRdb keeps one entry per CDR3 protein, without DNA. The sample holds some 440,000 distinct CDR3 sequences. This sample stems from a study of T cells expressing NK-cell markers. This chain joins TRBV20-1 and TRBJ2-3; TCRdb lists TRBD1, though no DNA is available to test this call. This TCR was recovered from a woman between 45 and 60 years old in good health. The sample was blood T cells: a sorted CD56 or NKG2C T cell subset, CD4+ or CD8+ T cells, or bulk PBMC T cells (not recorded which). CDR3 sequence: CSARDGRADTQYF.